The 20 T cell receptor beta chains below all came from one sample that was sequenced in a study of cytomegalovirus exposure and HLA in healthy donors. In the PCR, 60 Vbeta and 13 Jbeta primers were used. TCRdb keeps only in-frame clones here, not all; method: immunoSEQ multiplex PCR. The data hold 75,000 to 100,000 clones, with approximately 76% observed a single time. The specimen was PBMCs. Receptor source: a woman aged 55-70 years in good health and CMV-seropositive.

The chain is built from TRBV19 and TRBJ1-5; 7 bases are a match to TRBD1. Trimming removed 3 bases from V and 4 bases from J; junction bases left unmatched: 3. The germline gives CDR1 LNHDA, CDR2 SQIVND (reference sequence). This CDR3 is built from 14 residues. Here the CDR3 reads CASSMGQQNQPQHF. The CDR3 DNA follows: TGTGCCAGTAGTATGGGACAGCAAAATCAGCCCCAGCATTTT.

The rearrangement uses TRBV7-9 and TRBJ1-2; the D is unclear. The germline V and J ends were trimmed by 9 bases and 4 bases, with 15 bases remaining between them. Germline V lookup: CDR1 SEHNR, CDR2 FQNEAQ (reference sequence). CDR3 length: 13 amino acids. CDR3 in amino acids: CASTIEGVYGYTF. DNA for the CDR3: TGTGCCAGTACTATTGAGGGTGTCTATGGCTACACCTTC.

This clone has just a few counts. This chain links TRBV10-3 with TRBJ1-1, with a tentative D call TRBD1 (6 bases). With 3 bases removed from V and 1 base from J, the gap between germline ends came to 9 bases. Germline CDR1 is ENHRY and CDR2 is SYGVKD. This CDR3 is built from 14 residues. The CDR3: CAISDLQGNTEAFF. DNA of the CDR3: TGTGCCATCAGTGACTTACAGGGGAACACTGAAGCTTTCTTT.

The J gene is TRBJ1-2, the V gene TRBV27; 8 bases match TRBD1. J was trimmed by 4 bases and V by 4 bases; bases with no gene match: 11. The CDR3 has 16 residues. In germline, CDR1 is MNHEY, CDR2 SMNVEV (reference sequence). CDR3 sequence: CASSSLQGAPSYGYTF. In nucleotides, the CDR3 is TGTGCCAGCAGTTCCCTCCAGGGGGCGCCGAGCTATGGCTACACCTTC.

The rearrangement uses TRBV27 and TRBJ2-5, with 7 bases lining up with TRBD2. The end of the DNA fits TRBJ2-7 better, so the J call may be wrong. Germline loops: CDR1 MNHEY, CDR2 SMNVEV (reference sequence). This CDR3 has 16 amino acids. DNA for the CDR3: TGTGCCAGCAGTTTAAGGTTCGGCGGGAGCACCTACGAGCAGTACTTC. Protein product: CASSLRFGGSTYEQYF.

This chain uses TRBV10-2 with TRBJ2-5; the D gene could be TRBD1 or TRBD2 (5 bases each). The ends were cut back, 6 bases at V and 4 bases at J, with 15 bases in the middle. CDR1 is WSHSY, CDR2 SAAADI, per germline. This CDR3 is 14 amino acids long. This CDR3 is CASREGPLPETQYF. The CDR3, as DNA: TGCGCCAGCAGAGAGGGGCCGCTCCCAGAGACCCAGTACTTC.

In its sample, this clone was seen once. This chain links TRBV9 with TRBJ2-1; TRBD2 matches at 9 bases. The V and J ends lost 3 bases and 3 bases, in that order; junction bases with no gene match: 10. CDR3 length equals 17 residues. The germline V gene has CDR1 SGDLS and CDR2 YYNGEE. Written as DNA, the CDR3 is TGTGCCAGCAGCGGTATTTCCGGGACTAGCTACTACAATGAGCAGTTCTTC. This codes for CASSGISGTSYYNEQFF.

The V and J genes are TRBV11-2 and TRBJ2-6; TRBD1 is a possible D gene (5 bases). Germline V CDR1 and CDR2: SGHAT, FQNNGV. V was trimmed by 6 bases and J by 1 base, leaving 10 bases between them. The CDR3 covers 15 residues. This CDR3 is CASRRQGSGANVLTF. CDR3 nucleotides: TGTGCCAGCAGGCGCCAGGGTTCTGGGGCCAACGTCCTGACTTTC.

The chain links TRBV18 to TRBJ2-1; 11 bases map to TRBD2. The CDR3 is made up of 15 amino acids. Germline CDR1 KGHSH, CDR2 LQKENI. V lost 3 bases to trimming and J lost 5 bases; unmatched junction nucleotides: 3. The CDR3 region is CASSPGLADHNEQFF. Here the CDR3 DNA reads TGTGCCAGCTCACCGGGACTAGCGGACCACAATGAGCAGTTCTTC.

The chain uses TRBV28 and TRBJ1-2, with TRBD1 identical over 7 bases. This CDR3 contains 12 residues. Germline V CDR1 and CDR2: MDHEN, SYDVKM. V lost 6 bases and J lost 5; bases outside the gene matches: 3. In DNA form, the CDR3 reads TGTGCCAGCAGCACAGGGGTTTATGGCTACACCTTC. As protein: CASSTGVYGYTF.

This clone has only a few counts. The rearrangement uses TRBV28 and TRBJ1-4, with 7 bases identical to TRBD1. The CDR3 has 14 residues. V was pared by 6 bases and J by 4 bases, with 5 bases of the junction left unmatched. Germline values: CDR1 MDHEN, CDR2 SYDVKM. The CDR3 spells CASSETGFNEKLFF. CDR3 sequence (DNA): TGTGCCAGCAGCGAGACAGGGTTTAATGAAAAACTGTTTTTT.

This clone has just one count. The CDR3 sequence: CASSFGRVGTEAFF. The CDR3 DNA reads as TGTGCCAGCAGCTTCGGTCGGGTGGGCACTGAAGCTTTCTTT. The chain uses TRBV9 and TRBJ1-1; the D is unclear. The germline V and J ends were trimmed by 4 bases and 4 bases, with 14 bases remaining between them. Looked up from germline, CDR1 is SGDLS and CDR2 is YYNGEE. This CDR3 contains 14 residues.

V gene TRBV6-6 combines with J gene TRBJ1-5; TRBD1 matches 9 bases. CDR3 length equals 15 residues. With V trimmed by 2 bases and J by 6 bases, 5 bases remained unmatched. Germline V gene sequence: CDR1 MNHNY, CDR2 SVGAGI (reference sequence). This chain's CDR3 is CASSYQTGGGQPQHF. Here the CDR3 DNA reads TGTGCCAGCAGTTACCAGACAGGGGGTGGTCAGCCCCAGCATTTT.

This chain connects TRBV7-9 to TRBJ2-3; tentative D call: TRBD1 (7 bases). CDR1 and CDR2 from the germline V gene are SEHNR and FQNEAQ (reference sequence). V was shortened by 5 bases and J by 3 bases, with 15 bases between the two germline ends. The CDR3 is 15 residues long. CDR3 sequence: CASSISTGTTDTQYF. As DNA, the CDR3 is TGTGCCAGCAGCATCTCGACAGGGACTACAGATACGCAGTATTTT. The whole variable domain, filled in from reference TRBV7-9 and TRBJ2-3, reads DTGVSQNPRHKITKRGQNVTFRCDPISEHNRLYWYRQTLGQGPEFLTYFQNEAQLEKSRLLSDRFSAERPKGSFSTLEIQRTEQGDSAMYLCASSISTGTTDTQYFGPGTRLTVL.

This clone was counted between two and nine times. This chain connects TRBV5-4 to TRBJ1-1; 7 bases fit TRBD1. The junction had 12 bases not matched to a gene; V was cut back by 4 bases and J by 6 bases. Germline loops: CDR1 SGHNT, CDR2 YYREEE (reference sequence). The CDR3 loop spans 15 amino acids. The CDR3 reads CASSRRTGRGPEAFF. The CDR3 region has the DNA TGTGCCAGCAGCCGCAGGACAGGTCGGGGTCCTGAAGCTTTCTTT.

The chain employs TRBV6-5 and TRBJ1-2; D is perhaps TRBD1 (6 bases). The CDR3 covers 14 residues. V gave up 6 bases and J gave up 2 bases, with 13 bases separating them. The germline gives CDR1 MNHEY, CDR2 SVGAGI. CDR3 residues: CASRPDSENYGYTF. The CDR3 DNA is TGTGCCAGCAGGCCGGACAGCGAGAACTATGGCTACACCTTC.

The chain employs TRBV28 and TRBJ1-1; TRBD1 is a possible D gene (6 bases). V was trimmed by 8 bases and J by 1 base, leaving 17 bases between them. The CDR3 runs to 15 residues. CDR1 is MDHEN and CDR2 is SYDVKM in the germline V gene. The CDR3 region is CASLWEGVKNTEAFF. The DNA of the CDR3 is TGTGCCAGCCTCTGGGAGGGGGTTAAGAACACTGAAGCTTTCTTT.

The chain carries TRBV6-5 and TRBJ2-7; perhaps TRBD1 as D (5 bases). The CDR3 has 15 residues. Germline V gives CDR1 MNHEY, CDR2 SVGAGI. Deletions cut 5 bases from V and 0 bases from J, with 14 bases between. CDR3 sequence (DNA): TGTGCCAGCAGTAAATCAACAGGAACCTCCTACGAGCAGTACTTC. This encodes CASSKSTGTSYEQYF.

The J gene is TRBJ1-5, the V gene TRBV28; tentatively, D is TRBD1 (6 bases). The CDR3 extends over 13 amino acids. In germline, CDR1 is MDHEN, CDR2 SYDVKM. CDR3 protein: CSHHGGGNQPQHF. The CDR3 region has the DNA TGTTCCCACCATGGGGGCGGCAATCAGCCCCAGCATTTT.

J is TRBJ2-2 and V is TRBV9, with D perhaps TRBD1 (5 bases). The V and J ends lost 4 bases and 4 bases respectively, with 17 bases between them. The length of the CDR3 is 16 residues. Germline V lookup: CDR1 SGDLS, CDR2 YYNGEE. CDR3 DNA sequence: TGTGCCAGCAGCCCGATGGTGCAGGGCGGCACCGGGGAGCTGTTTTTT. This codes for CASSPMVQGGTGELFF.